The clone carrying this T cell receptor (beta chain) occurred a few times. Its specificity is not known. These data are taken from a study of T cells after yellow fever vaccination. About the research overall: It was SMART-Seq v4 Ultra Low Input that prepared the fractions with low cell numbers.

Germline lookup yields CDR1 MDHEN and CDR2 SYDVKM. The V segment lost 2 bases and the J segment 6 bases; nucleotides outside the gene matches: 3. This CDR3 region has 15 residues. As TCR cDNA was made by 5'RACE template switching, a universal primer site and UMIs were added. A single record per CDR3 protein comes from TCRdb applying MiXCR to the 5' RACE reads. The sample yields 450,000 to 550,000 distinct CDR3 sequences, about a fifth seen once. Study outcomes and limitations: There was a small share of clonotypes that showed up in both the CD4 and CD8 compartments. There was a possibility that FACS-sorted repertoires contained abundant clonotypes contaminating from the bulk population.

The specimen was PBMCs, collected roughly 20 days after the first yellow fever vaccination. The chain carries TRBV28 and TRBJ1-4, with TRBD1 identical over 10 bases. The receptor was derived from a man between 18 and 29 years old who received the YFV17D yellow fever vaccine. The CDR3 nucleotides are TGTGCCAGCAGTTTACCCGGACAGGGGGATGAAAAACTGTTTTTT. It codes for CASSLPGQGDEKLFF.